These 12 T cell receptor beta chains were sequenced from one sample in a study of blood T cell repertoires in COVID-19 (dated by TCRdb to the early 2020s). The library was obtained by the immunoSEQ multiplex PCR assay. Drawn from immuneACCESS, this table holds only the in-frame rearrangements with V and J called that TCRdb kept. Clones are partly lost; checked studies trace under half to an unresolved V gene and leave the rest unexplained. Recorded for this sample are about 150,000 clones; approximately 79% of them occurred a single time. The top ten hold more than 5.5% of the sample. Sequencing used PBMCs or T cells enriched from blood (not recorded which). The receptors come from a man in his fifties or sixties who had recovered from COVID-19.

This clone was seen a single time. The rearrangement links TRBV7-9 to TRBJ2-2, with D perhaps TRBD2 (6 bases). The CDR3 is 15 amino acids. V lost 0 bases to trimming and J lost 5 bases, with 10 bases between them. Germline V lookup: CDR1 SEHNR, CDR2 FQNEAQ (reference sequence). CDR3 DNA: TGTGCCAGCAGCTTAGCGGGACGGGGGACCGGGGAGCTGTTTTTT. This translates into CASSLAGRGTGELFF.

The rearrangement joins TRBV13 to TRBJ1-2, with D tentatively TRBD1 (5 bases). Germline V gives CDR1 PRHDT, CDR2 FYEKMQ (reference sequence). The CDR3 totals 14 residues. The V end lost 0 bases, the J end lost 7 bases, and 12 bases lay between the germline ends. DNA of the CDR3: TGTGCCAGCAGCTTAGGCAGGGCGCGGGGTGGCTACACCTTC. Translation gives CASSLGRARGGYTF.

The chain employs TRBV4-3 and TRBJ2-1; TRBD2 matches at 7 bases. V shed 0 bases and J 4 bases; nucleotides not matched to a gene: 6. Germline values: CDR1 LGHNA, CDR2 YSLEER. This CDR3 region has 16 residues. The CDR3 DNA reads TGCGCCAGCAGCCAAGAGCCGAGCGGGGAGTACAATGAGCAGTTCTTC. Translated, it gives CASSQEPSGEYNEQFF.

The chain uses TRBV5-1 and TRBJ2-1; 7 bases fit TRBD1. V lost 4 bases and J lost 5; bases outside the gene matches: 6. There are 14 residues in the CDR3. CDR1 is SGHRS and CDR2 is YFSETQ in the germline V gene. In DNA form, the CDR3 reads TGCGCCAGCAGCCCGGGACAGAGAAACAATGAGCAGTTCTTC. Protein product: CASSPGQRNNEQFF. The full variable domain, rest sourced from reference TRBV5-1 and TRBJ2-1, is KAGVTQTPRYLIKTRGQQVTLSCSPISGHRSVSWYQQTPGQGLQFLFEYFSETQRNKGNFPGRFSGRQFSNSRSEMNVSTLELGDSALYLCASSPGQRNNEQFFGPGTRLTVL.

This chain joins TRBV5-1 and TRBJ1-2; tentative D call: TRBD1 (6 bases). CDR1 SGHRS and CDR2 YFSETQ come from the germline V gene. There are 13 residues in the CDR3. Between the trimmed V and J ends, which lost 0 bases and 8 bases, there was a span of 11 bases. The CDR3 spells CASSLGAGDGYTF. CDR3 nucleotide sequence: TGCGCCAGCAGCTTGGGTGCAGGGGACGGCTACACCTTC.

V and J are TRBV6-5 and TRBJ1-1; D is unresolved. Trimming took off 0 bases at V and 8 bases at J, with 13 bases between the two ends. The CDR3 spans 14 residues. CDR1 is MNHEY, CDR2 SVGAGI, per germline. The CDR3 DNA reads as TGTGCCAGCAGTTACTCGAATCGGCGGGGAGAAGCTTTCTTT. This sequence encodes CASSYSNRRGEAFF.

The genes are TRBV19 and TRBJ1-2; a possible D gene is TRBD1 (6 bases). V lost 7 bases and J lost 4, with 16 bases in between. Germline CDR1 LNHDA, CDR2 SQIVND (reference sequence). This CDR3 has 14 amino acids. The CDR3 region is CASTMGTPAYGYTF. The CDR3 nucleotides are TGTGCCAGTACCATGGGGACACCCGCCTATGGCTACACCTTC.

This sequence joins TRBV5-4 and TRBJ2-1; 7 bases agree with TRBD1. Germline CDR1 SGHNT, CDR2 YYREEE (reference sequence). V shed 4 bases, J shed 6 bases, and the junction held 4 bases outside the gene matches. The CDR3 runs 13 residues. CDR3 sequence (DNA): TGTGCCAGCAGCATTGACAGGGCCAATGAGCAGTTCTTC. Encoded protein: CASSIDRANEQFF. Looking up the rest from reference TRBV5-4 and TRBJ2-1 gives the full variable domain: ETGVTQSPTHLIKTRGQQVTLRCSSQSGHNTVSWYQQALGQGPQFIFQYYREEENGRGNFPPRFSGLQFPNYSSELNVNALELDDSALYLCASSIDRANEQFFGPGTRLTVL.

This clone was picked up one time. This chain joins TRBV6-5 and TRBJ1-4; weak D call: TRBD1 (5 bases). Germline V gene data show CDR1 as MNHEY and CDR2 as SVGAGI. The V gene lost 0 bases and the J gene lost 7 bases, with 12 bases spanning the gap. The CDR3 runs 15 residues. CDR3 DNA: TGTGCCAGCAGTTACTCCAGGGAGGTAACTGAAAAACTGTTTTTT. This sequence encodes CASSYSREVTEKLFF.

CDR3 protein: CASSIRQGKAFF. The CDR3 bases are TGTGCCAGCAGCATACGACAGGGGAAAGCTTTCTTT. The chain links TRBV3-1 (or the pseudogene TRBV3-2) to TRBJ1-1; 8 bases map to TRBD1. CDR1 and CDR2 from the germline V gene are LGHDT and YNNKEL (reference sequence). The CDR3 contains 12 residues. V shed 5 bases, J shed 9 bases, and the junction held 5 bases outside the gene matches.

The count of this clone is one. The CDR3 sequence is CASRRQVGVGTQYF. The CDR3 coding sequence is TGCGCCAGCAGACGACAGGTCGGGGTGGGTACGCAGTATTTT. The genes are TRBV4-1 and TRBJ2-3; D perhaps matches TRBD1 (6 bases). The CDR3 consists of 14 residues. Trimming shortened V by 6 bases and J by 8 bases, and 18 bases separated the two germline ends. Germline assignment: CDR1 MGHRA and CDR2 YSYEKL.

The rearrangement uses TRBV3-1 (or the pseudogene TRBV3-2) and TRBJ1-4; D uncertain. V lost 3 bases and J 7 bases, leaving 12 bases between the germline ends. CDR3 size: 14 residues. Germline CDR1 and CDR2: LGHDT and YNNKEL (reference sequence). The CDR3 sequence is CASSQRGEGEKLFF. The CDR3 DNA sequence: TGTGCCAGCAGCCAGCGGGGAGAAGGTGAAAAACTGTTTTTT.